This entry is about one T cell receptor beta chain. What it recognizes is unknown. Described time point: pre-sensitization, week 0. Treatment specified: therapeutic diphenylcyclopropenone sensitization with weekly scalp DPC. It was from unfractionated whole blood that total RNA was extracted. The record originates from a study of human T cells and chemical hapten exposure. Turning to the study itself: Patients having alopecia areata, totalis or universalis were mostly female.

Germline loops: CDR1 SGHRS, CDR2 YFSETQ. V was pared by 4 bases and J by 9 bases, with 17 bases between. The CDR3 length is 15 residues. Study observations and caveats: Expanded TCRs created a significantly greater count of big CDR3 similarity clusters than controls did.

TCRdb used MiXCR to reprocess the RACE reads, holding one entry per CDR3 protein. This table holds tens of thousands of distinct CDR3 sequences, under 13% found once. The genes are TRBV5-1 and TRBJ1-6; D uncertain. This sample comprised whole blood, obtained in connection with sensitization to the hapten diphenylcyclopropenone (DPC). The receptor was isolated from a middle-aged man with alopecia areata. Some clones in this sample may be carry-over from other donors' samples. This CDR3 is CASSDLDLGSSPLHF. The DNA of the CDR3 is TGCGCCAGCAGCGACCTTGATTTGGGGAGTTCACCCCTCCACTTT.